The 6 T cell receptor beta chains below were found in one sample sequenced in a study of radiation and T cells in renal cell carcinoma. The time point: blood 2 weeks post-SBRT. Treatment of the sample: 15 Gy SBRT to primary tumor, nephrectomy 4 weeks later. Profiled with immunoSEQ multiplex PCR; TCRdb holds only in-frame clones, not every one. The repertoire includes roughly 130,000 clones, more than 70% of them detected once, and approximately 6% sits in the top ten. The material sequenced was blood, taken from a patient whose treatment included radiotherapy and nephrectomy. Receptor source: a woman aged 70-85 years with renal cell carcinoma.

The chain combines TRBV9 with TRBJ2-3; 10 nucleotides agree with TRBD2. Germline CDR1 and CDR2: SGDLS and YYNGEE. V dropped 4 bases and J dropped 5; count of bases not matched to a gene: 10. This CDR3 contains 16 residues. The CDR3 loop reads CASSPWSGGAEDTQYF. The CDR3 DNA follows: TGTGCCAGCAGCCCCTGGAGCGGGGGGGCCGAAGATACGCAGTATTTT.

The V and J genes are TRBV19 and TRBJ1-1; 7 bases fit TRBD1. This CDR3 has 14 residues. The junction had 8 bases not matched to a gene; V was cut back by 6 bases and J by 4 bases. CDR1 LNHDA and CDR2 SQIVND come from the germline V gene (reference sequence). CDR3 nucleotides: TGTGCCAGTAGACAGAGGGGGCGCGGCACTGAAGCTTTCTTT. It specifies CASRQRGRGTEAFF. The variable domain in full, with the rest retrieved from reference TRBV19 and TRBJ1-1, is DGGITQSPKYLFRKEGQNVTLSCEQNLNHDAMYWYRQDPGQGLRLIYYSQIVNDFQKGDIAEGYSVSREKKESFPLTVTSAQKNPTAFYLCASRQRGRGTEAFFGQGTRLTVV.

This chain links TRBV19 with TRBJ1-1; the D gene is possibly TRBD1 (6 bases). The CDR3 contains 11 residues. The V end lost 7 bases, the J end lost 4 bases, and 7 bases lay between the germline ends. Germline V CDR1 and CDR2: LNHDA, SQIVND (reference sequence). The CDR3 region has the DNA TGTGCCAGTAAGGACAGCACTGAAGCTTTCTTT. Protein sequence: CASKDSTEAFF.

This clone appeared many times. The V call is TRBV7-9, the J call TRBJ2-2, with 9 bases that match TRBD1. Germline assignment: CDR1 SEHNR and CDR2 FQNEAQ (reference sequence). J was trimmed by 4 bases and V by 2 bases; bases with no gene match: 5. This CDR3 contains 16 residues. The CDR3 protein is CASSLRTGAPTGELFF. In nucleotides, the CDR3 is TGTGCCAGCAGCTTAAGGACAGGGGCCCCCACCGGGGAGCTGTTTTTT. Drawing the rest from reference TRBV7-9 and TRBJ2-2, the complete variable domain is DTGVSQNPRHKITKRGQNVTFRCDPISEHNRLYWYRQTLGQGPEFLTYFQNEAQLEKSRLLSDRFSAERPKGSFSTLEIQRTEQGDSAMYLCASSLRTGAPTGELFFGEGSRLTVL.

The chain joins TRBV6-1 to TRBJ2-1; D may correspond to TRBD1 or TRBD2 (5 bases each). This CDR3 is built from 14 residues. V was shortened by 0 bases and J by 6 bases, with 9 bases between the two germline ends. Germline assignment: CDR1 MNHNS and CDR2 SASEGT. The CDR3, as DNA: TGTGCCAGCAGTGAAGCGATGGGGGTCAATGAGCAGTTCTTC. It codes for CASSEAMGVNEQFF.

DNA for the CDR3: TGTGCCAGTAGTATTGCTAGCTGGGATGAGCAGTTCTTC. This codes for CASSIASWDEQFF. The rearrangement links TRBV19 to TRBJ2-1, with D possibly TRBD2 on 5 matching bases. The V end was cut by 3 bases, the J end by 8 bases, with 11 bases between. This CDR3 is built from 13 residues. In germline, CDR1 is LNHDA, CDR2 SQIVND (reference sequence).